This is a list of T cell receptor beta chains from one sample in a study of CD4 T cells in relation to SARS-CoV-2 and coronaviruses. Only in-frame clones appear in the TCRdb table, and some are missing; sequencing was by immunoSEQ multiplex PCR. The top ten clones hold approximately 1.5% of a sample with more than 55,000 clones, about nine tenths of them seen once. Sample: memory CD4+ T cells from PBMCs. These receptors were obtained from a human donor in good health. Both conserved end residues are part of each CDR3. A D gene is named only where the DNA matches it firmly. Expanded clones are given a class, and other clones once, few, many or no size at all.

>TRBV29-1|once|TRBJ2-7|TRBD2
CSGLTTSGSYEQYF
TGCAGCGGCCTAACGACTAGCGGCTCCTACGAGCAGTACTTC
>TRBV2|.|TRBJ1-6|.
CASKWFGTANSPLHF
TGTGCCAGCAAGTGGTTCGGGACGGCAAATTCACCCCTCCACTTT
>TRBV10-1|.|TRBJ2-3|.
CASSESGALSTDTQYF
TGCGCCAGCAGTGAGTCGGGGGCCCTTAGCACAGATACGCAGTATTTT
>TRBV11-1|.|TRBJ2-7|.
CASSLRSPPAEQYF
TGTGCCAGCAGCTTACGGTCCCCCCCGGCCGAGCAGTACTTC
>TRBV29-1|.|TRBJ1-2|.
CSVATGRGGYTF
TGCAGCGTTGCCACAGGGAGGGGTGGCTACACCTTC
>TRBV28|once|TRBJ2-7|TRBD1
CASCSRDSSYEQYF
TGTGCCAGCTGCTCCAGGGACAGCTCCTACGAGCAGTACTTC
>TRBV29-1|few|TRBJ1-2|.
CSVGPRDGYTF
TGCAGCGTGGGCCCACGCGATGGCTACACCTTC
>TRBV29-1|.|TRBJ2-7|TRBD1
CSASTGGANEQYF
TGCAGCGCCTCGACAGGGGGCGCGAACGAGCAGTACTTC
>TRBV6-1|.|TRBJ1-6|.
CASQLQGTSPLHF
TGTGCCAGCCAACTTCAAGGGACTTCACCCCTCCACTTT
>TRBV5-1|.|TRBJ1-4|.
CASSQDGNNEKLFF
TGCGCCAGCAGCCAGGACGGAAATAATGAAAAACTGTTTTTT
>TRBV18|.|TRBJ1-4|.
CASSRWTDGNEKLFF
TGTGCCAGCTCACGGTGGACGGACGGTAATGAAAAACTGTTTTTT
>TRBV2|.|TRBJ2-3|.
CASQSESTDTQYF
TGTGCCAGCCAATCGGAGAGCACAGATACGCAGTATTTT
>TRBV6-1|.|TRBJ1-5|.
CASSEGQGNQPQHF
TGTGCCAGCAGTGAAGGTCAGGGTAATCAGCCCCAGCATTTT
>TRBV28|.|TRBJ1-5|.
CASSLVESSNQPQHF
TGTGCCAGCAGTTTAGTAGAATCAAGCAATCAGCCCCAGCATTTT
>TRBV6-1|.|TRBJ2-5|TRBD1
CASSDTGVGQETQYF
TGTGCCAGCAGTGATACAGGGGTAGGCCAAGAGACCCAGTACTTC
>TRBV5-1|.|TRBJ1-4|TRBD1
CASSLEGQGATEKLFF
TGCGCCAGCAGCTTGGAGGGACAGGGGGCGACGGAAAAACTGTTTTTT
>TRBV7-3|.|TRBJ2-1|TRBD2
CASSPFGGRALDEQFF
TGTGCCAGCAGCCCCTTCGGGGGGAGGGCCCTCGATGAGCAGTTCTTC
>TRBV27|.|TRBJ1-4|TRBD1
CASSALGTDNNEKLFF
TGTGCCAGCAGTGCACTCGGGACAGACAATAATGAAAAACTGTTTTTT
>TRBV3-1/TRBV3-2|.|TRBJ2-7|.
CASSHDLRAEQYF
TGTGCCAGCAGCCATGACTTGCGTGCTGAGCAGTACTTC
>TRBV6-1|.|TRBJ1-1|.
CASSEALVGVSPMNTEAFF
TGTGCCAGCAGTGAAGCACTAGTAGGGGTGAGTCCCATGAACACTGAAGCTTTCTTT
>TRBV19|.|TRBJ2-4|TRBD2
CASSGSLAKNIQYF
TGTGCCAGCAGCGGGAGTTTGGCCAAAAACATTCAGTACTTC
>TRBV5-1|.|TRBJ2-2|.
CASSPQGSSGELFF
TGCGCCAGCAGCCCCCAGGGATCTTCCGGGGAGCTGTTTTTT
>TRBV7-3|.|TRBJ2-3|TRBD2
CASSFPGLAGGPVGTDTQYF
TGTGCCAGCAGCTTCCCGGGACTAGCGGGAGGGCCGGTGGGAACAGATACGCAGTATTTT
>TRBV6-1|.|TRBJ1-3|.
CASSEHSRGAGGNTIYF
TGTGCCAGCAGTGAACATTCCCGGGGCGCGGGTGGAAACACCATATATTTT
>TRBV7-2|.|TRBJ1-5|.
CASSLGVYSNQPQHF
TGTGCCAGCAGCCTAGGGGTATATAGCAATCAGCCCCAGCATTTT
>TRBV10-2|.|TRBJ1-2|TRBD1
CASSPRDRDYGYTF
TGCGCCAGCAGCCCCCGGGACAGGGACTATGGCTACACCTTC
>TRBV4-2|.|TRBJ1-4|.
CASSQDIGTETNEKLFF
TGTGCCAGCAGCCAAGACATAGGGACGGAAACTAATGAAAAACTGTTTTTT
>TRBV28|.|TRBJ2-7|TRBD2
CASTPLAGASYEQYF
TGTGCCAGCACCCCACTAGCGGGAGCCTCCTACGAGCAGTACTTC
>TRBV19|few|TRBJ1-2|TRBD1
CATAGQGDFRAGYTF
TGTGCCACCGCGGGACAGGGTGACTTTCGCGCTGGCTACACCTTC
>TRBV7-3|.|TRBJ2-7|.
CASSPDSRSYEQYF
TGTGCCAGCAGCCCCGACTCTCGCTCCTACGAGCAGTACTTC
>TRBV20-1|.|TRBJ1-5|.
CSASVRVATNQPQHF
TGCAGTGCTAGTGTGAGAGTAGCCACTAATCAGCCCCAGCATTTT
>TRBV24-1|.|TRBJ2-5|TRBD2
CATSGAGEETQYF
TGTGCCACCAGTGGGGCGGGAGAGGAGACCCAGTACTTC
>TRBV30|.|TRBJ1-4|.
CAWSRRSTNEKLFF
TGTGCCTGGAGTCGAAGGTCAACTAATGAAAAACTGTTTTTT
>TRBV28|.|TRBJ2-7|.
CASSSYGRQSSEPF
TGTGCCAGCAGTTCCTATGGGCGACAGTCCTCGGAGCCCTTC
>TRBV3-1/TRBV3-2|.|TRBJ1-3|.
CASSQDALVGGNTIYF
TGTGCCAGCAGCCAAGACGCTCTTGTGGGGGGAAACACCATATATTTT
>TRBV28|.|TRBJ2-7|TRBD2
CASHPSSGRRYEQYF
TGTGCCAGCCATCCGAGTAGCGGGAGAAGGTACGAGCAGTACTTC
>TRBV28|.|TRBJ2-2|TRBD2
CASTVGGGVNTGELFF
TGTGCCAGCACCGTAGGTGGGGGGGTTAACACCGGGGAGCTGTTTTTT
>TRBV7-9|few|TRBJ1-3|TRBD1
CASSFQGGAGNTIYF
TGTGCCAGCAGCTTTCAGGGGGGAGCGGGAAACACCATATATTTT
>TRBV18|.|TRBJ2-1|.
CASSPTPGVYNEQFF
TGTGCCAGCTCACCAACGCCAGGAGTTTACAATGAGCAGTTCTTC
>TRBV28|.|TRBJ1-2|.
CASSFRATGRGGYTF
TGTGCCAGCAGTTTTAGAGCGACGGGAAGGGGTGGCTACACCTTC
>TRBV27|.|TRBJ2-1|.
CASSLFGARGPYNEQFF
TGTGCCAGCAGTTTATTTGGCGCGAGGGGACCTTACAATGAGCAGTTCTTC
>TRBV10-1|.|TRBJ2-1|.
CASSEATGTLYNEQFF
TGCGCCAGCAGTGAAGCAACCGGGACTCTCTACAATGAGCAGTTCTTC
>TRBV15|.|TRBJ2-5|TRBD1
CATARDRGQETQYF
TGTGCCACCGCCCGGGACAGGGGGCAAGAGACCCAGTACTTC
>TRBV15|.|TRBJ2-7|TRBD1
CATSRDTGGVYEQYF
TGTGCCACCAGCAGAGACACAGGGGGCGTATACGAGCAGTACTTC
>TRBV7-9|.|TRBJ2-3|.
CASSSARDTQYF
TGTGCCAGCAGCTCAGCAAGGGATACGCAGTATTTT
>TRBV7-2|.|TRBJ2-2|.
CASSLAGMNTGELFF
TGTGCCAGCAGCTTAGCGGGCATGAACACCGGGGAGCTGTTTTTT
>TRBV6-2/TRBV6-3|.|TRBJ2-1|TRBD2
CASSYSPTSGLYNEQFF
TGTGCCAGCAGTTATTCGCCCACTAGCGGGCTTTACAATGAGCAGTTCTTC
>TRBV9|.|TRBJ2-1|TRBD2
CASSLKTSGRYDNEQFF
TGTGCCAGCAGCTTAAAGACTAGCGGGAGATATGACAATGAGCAGTTCTTC
>TRBV6-5|.|TRBJ1-2|.
CASSFGQGLTYGYTF
TGTGCCAGCAGTTTCGGGCAGGGGCTAACCTATGGCTACACCTTC
>TRBV7-2|.|TRBJ2-7|TRBD2
CASSPGLAGVYEQYF
TGTGCCAGCAGCCCGGGACTAGCGGGAGTTTACGAGCAGTACTTC